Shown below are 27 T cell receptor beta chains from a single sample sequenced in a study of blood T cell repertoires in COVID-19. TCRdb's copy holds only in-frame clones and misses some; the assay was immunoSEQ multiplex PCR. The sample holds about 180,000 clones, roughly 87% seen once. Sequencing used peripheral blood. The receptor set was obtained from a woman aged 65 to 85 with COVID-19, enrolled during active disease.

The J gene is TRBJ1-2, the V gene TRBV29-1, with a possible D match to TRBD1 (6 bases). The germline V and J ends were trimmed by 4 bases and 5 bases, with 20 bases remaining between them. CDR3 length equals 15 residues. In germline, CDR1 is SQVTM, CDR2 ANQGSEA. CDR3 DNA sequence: TGCAGCGTTGGGGTGGGCAGGGGCTCCATTTATGGCTACACCTTC. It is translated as CSVGVGRGSIYGYTF.

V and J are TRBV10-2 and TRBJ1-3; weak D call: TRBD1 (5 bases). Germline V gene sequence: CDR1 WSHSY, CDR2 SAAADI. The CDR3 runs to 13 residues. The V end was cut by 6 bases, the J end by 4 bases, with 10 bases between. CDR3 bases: TGCGCCAGCAGGGGGCCTGCGGGAAACACCATATATTTT. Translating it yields CASRGPAGNTIYF.

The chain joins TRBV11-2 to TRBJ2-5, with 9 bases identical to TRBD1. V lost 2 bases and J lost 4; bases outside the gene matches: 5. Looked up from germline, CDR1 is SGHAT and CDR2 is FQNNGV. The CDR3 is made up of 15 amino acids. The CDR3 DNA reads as TGTGCCAGCAGCTTATTGACAGGGGGTACAGAGACCCAGTACTTC. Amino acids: CASSLLTGGTETQYF.

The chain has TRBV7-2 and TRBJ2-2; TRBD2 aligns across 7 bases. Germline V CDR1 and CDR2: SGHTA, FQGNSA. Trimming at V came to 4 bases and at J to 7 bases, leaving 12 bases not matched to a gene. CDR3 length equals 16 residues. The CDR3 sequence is CASSSGGGVFIGELFF. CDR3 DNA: TGTGCCAGCAGCTCGGGGGGAGGCGTTTTTATCGGGGAGCTGTTTTTT.

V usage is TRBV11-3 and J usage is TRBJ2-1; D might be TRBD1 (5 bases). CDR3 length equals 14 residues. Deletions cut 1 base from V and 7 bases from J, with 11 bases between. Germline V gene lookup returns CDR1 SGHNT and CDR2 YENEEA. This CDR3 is CASSLGQSANEQFF. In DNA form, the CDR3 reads TGTGCCAGCAGCTTAGGACAGTCCGCGAATGAGCAGTTCTTC.

CDR3 loop: CASSLSATSGIRETQYF. The CDR3 DNA reads TGTGCCAGCAGCTTAAGTGCGACTAGCGGAATAAGAGAGACCCAGTACTTC. The V gene is TRBV11-2, the J gene TRBJ2-5, with 9 positions matching TRBD2. J lost 4 bases, V lost 2 bases, and 11 bases had no gene match. The CDR3 spans 17 residues. CDR1 is SGHAT, CDR2 FQNNGV, per germline.

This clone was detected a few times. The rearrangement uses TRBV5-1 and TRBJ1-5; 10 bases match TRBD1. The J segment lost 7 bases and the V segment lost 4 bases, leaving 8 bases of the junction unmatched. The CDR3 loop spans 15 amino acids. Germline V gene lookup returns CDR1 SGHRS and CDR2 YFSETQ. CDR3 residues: CASSPTGTGDQPQHF. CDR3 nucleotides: TGCGCCAGCAGCCCAACCGGGACAGGGGACCAGCCCCAGCATTTT.

CDR3 in DNA: TGTGCCAGCAGCTTATTATCTTACCCCGGGGGGTACAATGAGCAGTTCTTC. Translated, it gives CASSLLSYPGGYNEQFF. The gene calls are TRBV7-2 and TRBJ2-1, with TRBD2 matching over 7 bases. Germline V gives CDR1 SGHTA, CDR2 FQGNSA. The V segment lost 2 bases and the J segment 4 bases; nucleotides outside the gene matches: 11. The CDR3 runs 17 residues.

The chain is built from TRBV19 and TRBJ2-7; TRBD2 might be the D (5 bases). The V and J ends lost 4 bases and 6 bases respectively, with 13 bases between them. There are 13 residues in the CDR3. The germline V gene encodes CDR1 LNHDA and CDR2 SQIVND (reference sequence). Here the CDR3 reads CASSTGMVGEQYF. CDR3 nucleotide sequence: TGTGCCAGTAGTACGGGGATGGTCGGCGAGCAGTACTTC.

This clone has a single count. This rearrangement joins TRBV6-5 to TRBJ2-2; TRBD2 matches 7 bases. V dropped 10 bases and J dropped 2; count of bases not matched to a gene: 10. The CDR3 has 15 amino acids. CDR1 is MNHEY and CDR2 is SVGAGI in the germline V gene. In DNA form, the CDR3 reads TGTGCCACCGTAGGGCGGGAGTCCAACACCGGGGAGCTGTTTTTT. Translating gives CATVGRESNTGELFF.

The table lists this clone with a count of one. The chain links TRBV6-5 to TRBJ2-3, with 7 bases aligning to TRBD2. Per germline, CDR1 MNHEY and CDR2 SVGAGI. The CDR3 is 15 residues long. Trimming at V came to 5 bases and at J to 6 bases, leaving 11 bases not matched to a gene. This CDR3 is CASSRRRAGQDTQYF. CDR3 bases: TGTGCCAGCAGTCGCCGCCGAGCGGGGCAGGATACGCAGTATTTT.

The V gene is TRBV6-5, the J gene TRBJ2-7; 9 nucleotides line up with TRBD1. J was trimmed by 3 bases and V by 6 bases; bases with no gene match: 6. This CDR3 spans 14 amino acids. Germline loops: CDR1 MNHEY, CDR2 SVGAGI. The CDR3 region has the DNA TGTGCCAGCAGGACTGGACAGGGGCTCTACGAGCAGTACTTC. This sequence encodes CASRTGQGLYEQYF.

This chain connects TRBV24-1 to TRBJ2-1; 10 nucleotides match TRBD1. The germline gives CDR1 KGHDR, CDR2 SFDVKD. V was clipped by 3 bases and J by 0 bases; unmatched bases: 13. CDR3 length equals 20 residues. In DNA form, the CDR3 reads TGTGCCACCAGTGATCATAGGACAGGGGGAACTTTTAGCTCCTACAATGAGCAGTTCTTC. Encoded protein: CATSDHRTGGTFSSYNEQFF.

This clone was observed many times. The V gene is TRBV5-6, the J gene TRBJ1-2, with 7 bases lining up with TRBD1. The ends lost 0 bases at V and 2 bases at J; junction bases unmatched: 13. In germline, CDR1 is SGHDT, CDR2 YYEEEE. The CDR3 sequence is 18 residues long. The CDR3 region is CASSLALQGVTLNYGYTF. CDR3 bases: TGTGCCAGCAGCTTGGCCTTGCAGGGGGTTACGTTAAACTATGGCTACACCTTC.

CDR3 residues: CASIPWAAPNTEAFF. CDR3 in DNA: TGTGCCAGCATTCCCTGGGCTGCTCCGAACACTGAAGCTTTCTTT. The chain carries TRBV7-2 and TRBJ1-1, with D unclear. With 7 bases removed from V and 1 base from J, the gap between germline ends came to 16 bases. This CDR3 has 15 residues. In germline, CDR1 is SGHTA, CDR2 FQGNSA.

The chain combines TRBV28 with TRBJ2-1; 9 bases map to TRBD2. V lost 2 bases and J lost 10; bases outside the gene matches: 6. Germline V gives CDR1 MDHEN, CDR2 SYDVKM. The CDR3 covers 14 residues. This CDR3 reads CASSLPGTSKEQFF. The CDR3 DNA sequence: TGTGCCAGCAGTTTACCCGGGACTAGCAAGGAGCAGTTCTTC.

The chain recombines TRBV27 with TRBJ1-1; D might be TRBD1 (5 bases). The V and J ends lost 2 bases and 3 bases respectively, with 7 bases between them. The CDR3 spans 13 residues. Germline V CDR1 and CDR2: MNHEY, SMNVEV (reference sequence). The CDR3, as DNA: TGTGCCAGCAGTTTAAAAGGGGACACTGAAGCTTTCTTT. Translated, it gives CASSLKGDTEAFF.

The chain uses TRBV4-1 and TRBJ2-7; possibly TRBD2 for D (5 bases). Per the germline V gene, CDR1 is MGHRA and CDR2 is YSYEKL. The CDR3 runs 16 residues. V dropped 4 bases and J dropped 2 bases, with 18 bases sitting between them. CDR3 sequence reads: CASSRLNPGLTYEQYF. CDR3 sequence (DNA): TGCGCCAGCAGCCGATTGAATCCGGGATTGACCTACGAGCAGTACTTC.

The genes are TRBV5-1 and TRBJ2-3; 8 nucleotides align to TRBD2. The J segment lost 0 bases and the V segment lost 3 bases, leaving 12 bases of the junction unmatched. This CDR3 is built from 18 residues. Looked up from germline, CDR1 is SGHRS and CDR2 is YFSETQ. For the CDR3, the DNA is TGCGCCAGCAGCTCCAATCCGGGACTAGGAGCTAGCACAGATACGCAGTATTTT. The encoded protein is CASSSNPGLGASTDTQYF.

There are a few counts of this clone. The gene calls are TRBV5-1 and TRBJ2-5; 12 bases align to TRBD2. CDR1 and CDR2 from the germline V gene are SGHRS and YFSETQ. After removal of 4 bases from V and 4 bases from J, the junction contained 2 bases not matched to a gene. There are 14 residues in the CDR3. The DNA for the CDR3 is TGCGCCAGCAGCCGGGGACTAGCGGGAGAGACCCAGTACTTC. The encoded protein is CASSRGLAGETQYF.

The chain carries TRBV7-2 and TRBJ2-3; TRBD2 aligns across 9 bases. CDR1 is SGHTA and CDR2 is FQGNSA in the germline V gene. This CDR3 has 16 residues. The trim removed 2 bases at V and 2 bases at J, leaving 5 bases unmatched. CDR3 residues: CASSLMASGVTDTQYF. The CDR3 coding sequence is TGTGCCAGCAGCTTAATGGCTAGCGGGGTCACAGATACGCAGTATTTT.

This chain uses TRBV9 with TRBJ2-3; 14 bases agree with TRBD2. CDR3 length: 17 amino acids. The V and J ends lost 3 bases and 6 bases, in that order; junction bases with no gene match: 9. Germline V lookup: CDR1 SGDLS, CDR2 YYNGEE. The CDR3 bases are TGTGCCAGCAGCGGTTCGACTAGCGGGAGGGCGGGGGATACGCAGTATTTT. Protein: CASSGSTSGRAGDTQYF.

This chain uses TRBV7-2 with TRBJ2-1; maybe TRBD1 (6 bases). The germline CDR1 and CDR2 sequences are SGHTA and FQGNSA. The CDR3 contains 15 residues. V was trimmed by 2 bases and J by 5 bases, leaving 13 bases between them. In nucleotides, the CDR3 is TGTGCCAGCAGCTTATACAGGGCAGGGGACAATGAGCAGTTCTTC. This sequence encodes CASSLYRAGDNEQFF.

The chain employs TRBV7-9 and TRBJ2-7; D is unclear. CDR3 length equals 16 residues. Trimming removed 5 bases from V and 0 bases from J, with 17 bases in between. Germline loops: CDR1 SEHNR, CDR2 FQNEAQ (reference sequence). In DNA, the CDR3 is TGTGCCAGCAGCCCGATTACAGATCTCAGCTCCTACGAGCAGTACTTC. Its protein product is CASSPITDLSSYEQYF.

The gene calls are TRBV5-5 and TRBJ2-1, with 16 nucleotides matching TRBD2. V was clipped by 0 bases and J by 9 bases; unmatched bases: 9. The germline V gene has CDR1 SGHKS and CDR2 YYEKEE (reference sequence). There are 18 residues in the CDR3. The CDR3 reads CASSLGAGTSGRGGEQFF. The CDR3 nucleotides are TGTGCCAGCAGCTTGGGGGCCGGGACTAGCGGGAGGGGCGGTGAGCAGTTCTTC.

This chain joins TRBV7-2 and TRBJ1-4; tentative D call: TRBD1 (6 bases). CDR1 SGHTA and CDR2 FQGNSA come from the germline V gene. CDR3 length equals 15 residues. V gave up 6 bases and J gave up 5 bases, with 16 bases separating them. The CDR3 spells CASSSNGQPNEKLFF. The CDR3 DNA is TGTGCCAGCAGTAGCAATGGACAGCCGAATGAAAAACTGTTTTTT.

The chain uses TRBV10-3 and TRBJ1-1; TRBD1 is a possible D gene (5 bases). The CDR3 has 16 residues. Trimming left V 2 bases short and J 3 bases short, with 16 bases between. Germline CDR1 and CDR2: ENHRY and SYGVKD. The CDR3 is CAISEPGTKGDTEAFF. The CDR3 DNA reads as TGTGCCATCAGTGAGCCGGGGACTAAGGGCGACACTGAAGCTTTCTTT.